This T cell receptor beta chain was sequenced in a study of Ad26.COV2.S vaccination and SARS-CoV-2 variants. CDR3 length: 15 residues. Method: immunoSEQ multiplex PCR; TCRdb's copy keeps in-frame clones and lacks some. The data contain under 550,000 clones, 80% to 95% of them singletons. Specified treatment: 15 to 20 received Ad26.COV2.S at low or high dose, single or two shots; 5 received placebo; per-sample allocation not given. Sample collection was performed on day 63 after the first vaccine or placebo injection. Here the sequenced sample was peripheral blood, taken in a trial of Ad26.COV2.S vaccine versus placebo. The chain recombines TRBV21-1 with TRBJ2-5; TRBD1, the table's D call, was not compared with the DNA. TRBV21-1 is a pseudogene locus. The sequence came from a person aged 18-60 years who received the Ad26.COV2.S COVID-19 vaccine or a placebo. In nucleotides, the CDR3 is TGTGCCAGCAGGCTCTGCCGAGACAGGCAAGAGACCCAGTACTTC. Its protein is CASRLCRDRQETQYF.